This record covers a single TCR beta chain. The data belong to a study of a mutant IDH1 vaccine in newly diagnosed glioma. Across the study: The treated group averaged approximately 42 years old and was roughly 60% male, approximately 38% female.

Sample time point: baseline, week 1 (first vaccination visit). Treatment reported: pre-vaccination baseline after standard-of-care therapy. The trim removed 3 bases at V and 7 bases at J, leaving 4 bases unmatched. The germline gives CDR1 SNHLY, CDR2 FYNNEI. CDR3 length: 15 amino acids. Profiling relied on immunoSEQ multiplex PCR, and the TCRdb table lists in-frame clones only, not all of them. The sample has tens of thousands of clones; roughly 80% are singletons. The origin of this receptor is a woman in her forties or fifties with glioma. V usage is TRBV2 and J usage is TRBJ1-6; TRBD1 agrees at 9 bases. Sequences were derived from PBMCs, sampled from a glioma patient treated with radiotherapy, temozolomide or both. The CDR3 loop reads CASSDRDRVNSPLHF. CDR3 coding DNA: TGTGCCAGCAGTGACCGGGACAGGGTAAATTCACCCCTCCACTTT.